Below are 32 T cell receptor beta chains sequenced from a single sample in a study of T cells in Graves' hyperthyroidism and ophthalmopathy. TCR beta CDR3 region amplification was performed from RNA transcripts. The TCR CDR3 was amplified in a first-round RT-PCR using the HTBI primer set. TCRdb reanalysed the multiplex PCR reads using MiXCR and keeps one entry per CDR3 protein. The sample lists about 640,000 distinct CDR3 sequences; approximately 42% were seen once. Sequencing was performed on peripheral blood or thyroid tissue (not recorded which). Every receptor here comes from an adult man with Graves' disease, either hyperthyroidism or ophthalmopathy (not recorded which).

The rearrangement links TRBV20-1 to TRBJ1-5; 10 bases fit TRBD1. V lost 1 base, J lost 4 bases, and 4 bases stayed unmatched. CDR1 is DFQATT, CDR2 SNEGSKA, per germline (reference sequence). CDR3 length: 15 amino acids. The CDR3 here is CSARVTGQGNQPQHF. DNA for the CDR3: TGCAGTGCTAGAGTAACGGGACAGGGGAATCAGCCCCAGCATTTT.

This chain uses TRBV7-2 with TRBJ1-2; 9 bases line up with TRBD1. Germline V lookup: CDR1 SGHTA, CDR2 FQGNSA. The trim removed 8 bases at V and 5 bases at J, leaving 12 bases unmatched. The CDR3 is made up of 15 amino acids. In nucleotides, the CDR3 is TGTGCCAGCTCACCACCTTCACAGGGGGCGTATGGCTACACCTTC. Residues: CASSPPSQGAYGYTF.

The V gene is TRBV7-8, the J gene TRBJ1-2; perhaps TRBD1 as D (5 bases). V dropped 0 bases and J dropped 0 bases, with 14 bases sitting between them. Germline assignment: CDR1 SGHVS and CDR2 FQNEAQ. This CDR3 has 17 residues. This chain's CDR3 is CASSLAEGLGANYGYTF. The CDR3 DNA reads TGTGCCAGCAGCTTAGCAGAGGGGCTCGGAGCTAACTATGGCTACACCTTC.

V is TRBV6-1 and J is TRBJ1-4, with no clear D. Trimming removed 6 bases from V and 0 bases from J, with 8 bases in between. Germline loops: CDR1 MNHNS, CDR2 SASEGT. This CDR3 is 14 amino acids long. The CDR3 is CASSSIATNEKLFF. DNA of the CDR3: TGTGCCAGCAGCAGCATTGCAACTAATGAAAAACTGTTTTTT.

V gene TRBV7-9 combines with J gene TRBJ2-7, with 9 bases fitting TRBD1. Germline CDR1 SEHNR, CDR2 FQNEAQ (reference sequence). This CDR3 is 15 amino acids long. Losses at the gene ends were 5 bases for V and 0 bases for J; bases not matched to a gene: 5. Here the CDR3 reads CASSPRQGDSYEQYF. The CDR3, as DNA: TGTGCCAGCAGCCCGAGACAGGGGGACTCCTACGAGCAGTACTTC.

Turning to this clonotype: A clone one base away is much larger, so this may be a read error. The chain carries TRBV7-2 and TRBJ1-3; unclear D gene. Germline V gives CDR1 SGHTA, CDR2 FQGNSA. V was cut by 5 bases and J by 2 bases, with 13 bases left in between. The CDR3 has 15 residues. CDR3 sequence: CASSAMTRAGNTIYF. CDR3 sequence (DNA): TGTGCCAGCAGCGCGATGACTCGAGCTGGAAACACCATATATTTT. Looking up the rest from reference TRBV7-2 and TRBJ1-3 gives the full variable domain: GAGVSQSPSNKVTEKGKDVELRCDPISGHTALYWYRQSLGQGLEFLIYFQGNSAPDKSGLPSDRFSAERTGGSVSTLTIQRTQQEDSAVYLCASSAMTRAGNTIYFGEGSWLTVV.

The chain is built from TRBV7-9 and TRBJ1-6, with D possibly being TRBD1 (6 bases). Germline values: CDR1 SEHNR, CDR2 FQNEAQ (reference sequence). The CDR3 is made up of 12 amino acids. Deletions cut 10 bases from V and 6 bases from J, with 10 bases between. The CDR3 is CATMDSNSPLHF. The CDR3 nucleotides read TGTGCCACCATGGACAGTAATTCACCCCTCCACTTT.

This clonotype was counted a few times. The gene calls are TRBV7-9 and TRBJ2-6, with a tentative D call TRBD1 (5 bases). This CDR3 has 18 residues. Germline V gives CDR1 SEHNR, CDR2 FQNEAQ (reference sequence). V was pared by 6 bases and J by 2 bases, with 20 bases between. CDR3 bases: TGTGCCAGCAGTAAATCAAGGGGTCGTCGCCCTGGGGCCAACGTCCTGACTTTC. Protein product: CASSKSRGRRPGANVLTF.

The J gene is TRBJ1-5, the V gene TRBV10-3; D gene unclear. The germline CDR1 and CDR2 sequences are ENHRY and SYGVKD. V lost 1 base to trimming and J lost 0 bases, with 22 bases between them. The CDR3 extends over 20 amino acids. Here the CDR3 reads CAISEFMVDSGLYSNQPQHF. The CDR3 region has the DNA TGTGCCATCAGTGAGTTTATGGTGGATAGCGGGCTCTATAGCAATCAGCCCCAGCATTTT.

The CDR3 region is CASSDPDSLSGNTIYF. The CDR3 nucleotides read TGTGCCAGCAGTGATCCGGACAGTCTCTCTGGAAACACCATATATTTT. V gene TRBV25-1 combines with J gene TRBJ1-3, with D possibly being TRBD1 (6 bases). Germline V gene lookup returns CDR1 MGHDK and CDR2 SYGVNS. This CDR3 has 16 amino acids. The V gene lost 3 bases and the J gene lost 0 bases, with 12 bases spanning the gap.

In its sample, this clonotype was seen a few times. This CDR3 is CASRPVPGQKSSGANVLTF. The CDR3 DNA reads as TGTGCCAGCAGACCGGTGCCGGGACAGAAGAGCTCTGGGGCCAACGTCCTGACTTTC. The chain recombines TRBV12-3 or TRBV12-4 with TRBJ2-6; TRBD1 aligns across 7 bases. The V gene end was trimmed by 6 bases and the J gene end by 0 bases; junction bases not matched to a gene: 14. The CDR3 length is 19 residues.

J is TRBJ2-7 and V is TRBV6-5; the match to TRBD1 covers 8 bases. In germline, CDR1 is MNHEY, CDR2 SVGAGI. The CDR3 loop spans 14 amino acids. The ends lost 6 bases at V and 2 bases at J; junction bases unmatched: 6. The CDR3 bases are TGTGCCAGCAGCCGACAGGGGCTGACCTACGAGCAGTACTTC. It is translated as CASSRQGLTYEQYF.

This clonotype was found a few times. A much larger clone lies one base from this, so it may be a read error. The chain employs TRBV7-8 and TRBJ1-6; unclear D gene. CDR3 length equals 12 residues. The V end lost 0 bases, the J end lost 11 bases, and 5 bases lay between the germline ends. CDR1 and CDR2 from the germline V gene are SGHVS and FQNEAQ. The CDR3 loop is CASSLAPPPLHF. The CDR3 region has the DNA TGTGCCAGCAGCTTAGCGCCTCCACCCCTCCACTTT.

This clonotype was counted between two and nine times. The CDR3 protein is CASIPAFGNQPQHF. The CDR3 region has the DNA TGTGCCAGCATCCCAGCCTTCGGCAATCAGCCCCAGCATTTT. The chain carries TRBV6-5 and TRBJ1-5; no clear D gene. V was cut by 7 bases and J by 2 bases, with 12 bases left in between. The CDR3 is 14 residues long. CDR1 is MNHEY and CDR2 is SVGAGI in the germline V gene.

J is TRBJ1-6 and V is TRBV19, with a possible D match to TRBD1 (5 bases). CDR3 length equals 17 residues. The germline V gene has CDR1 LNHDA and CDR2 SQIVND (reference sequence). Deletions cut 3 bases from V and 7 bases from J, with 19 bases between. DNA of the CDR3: TGTGCCAGTAGTATTGGGAAGGGGACGGCGGTGAATTCACCCCTCCACTTT. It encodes CASSIGKGTAVNSPLHF.

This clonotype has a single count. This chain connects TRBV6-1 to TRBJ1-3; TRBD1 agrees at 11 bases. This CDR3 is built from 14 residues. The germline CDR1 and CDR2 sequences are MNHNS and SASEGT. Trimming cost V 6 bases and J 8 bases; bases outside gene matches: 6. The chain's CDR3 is CASRGTGGMDTIYF. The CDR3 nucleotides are TGTGCCAGCAGGGGGACAGGGGGTATGGACACCATATATTTT.

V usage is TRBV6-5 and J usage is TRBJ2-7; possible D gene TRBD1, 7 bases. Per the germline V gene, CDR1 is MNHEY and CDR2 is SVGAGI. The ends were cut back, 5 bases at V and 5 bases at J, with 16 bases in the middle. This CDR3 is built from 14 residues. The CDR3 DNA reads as TGTGCCAGCAGTCCAAGGGGGCGCGGGAACGAGCAGTACTTC. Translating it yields CASSPRGRGNEQYF.

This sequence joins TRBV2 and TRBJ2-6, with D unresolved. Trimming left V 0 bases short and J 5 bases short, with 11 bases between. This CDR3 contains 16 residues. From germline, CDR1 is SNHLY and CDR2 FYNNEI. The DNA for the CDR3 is TGTGCCAGCAGTGAAGCGCTTTTTGGGTGGGCCAACGTCCTGACTTTC. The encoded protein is CASSEALFGWANVLTF.

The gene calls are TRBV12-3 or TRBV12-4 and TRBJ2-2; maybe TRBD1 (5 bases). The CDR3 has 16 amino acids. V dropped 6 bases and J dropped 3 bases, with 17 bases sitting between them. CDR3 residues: CASSYHQGAHTGELFF. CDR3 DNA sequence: TGTGCCAGCAGCTATCATCAGGGCGCGCACACCGGGGAGCTGTTTTTT.

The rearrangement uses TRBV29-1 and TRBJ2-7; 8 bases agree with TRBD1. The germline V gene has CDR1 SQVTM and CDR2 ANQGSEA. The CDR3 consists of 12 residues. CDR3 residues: CSYRQGSYEQYF. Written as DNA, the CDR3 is TGCAGTTACCGACAGGGGTCCTACGAGCAGTACTTC.

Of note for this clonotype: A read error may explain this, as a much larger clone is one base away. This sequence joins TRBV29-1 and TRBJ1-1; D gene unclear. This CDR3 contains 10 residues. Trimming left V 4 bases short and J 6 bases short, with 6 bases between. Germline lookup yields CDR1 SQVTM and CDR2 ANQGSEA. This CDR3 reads CSVVRAEAFF. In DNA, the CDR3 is TGCAGCGTTGTAAGGGCTGAAGCTTTCTTT.

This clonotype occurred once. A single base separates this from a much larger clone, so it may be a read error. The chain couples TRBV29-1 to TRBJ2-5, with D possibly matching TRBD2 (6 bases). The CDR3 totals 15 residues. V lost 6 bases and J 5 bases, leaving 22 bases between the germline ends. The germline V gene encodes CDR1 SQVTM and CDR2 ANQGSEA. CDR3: CSVELISGRAETQYF. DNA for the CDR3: TGCAGCGTGGAGCTGATTAGCGGACGAGCTGAGACCCAGTACTTC.

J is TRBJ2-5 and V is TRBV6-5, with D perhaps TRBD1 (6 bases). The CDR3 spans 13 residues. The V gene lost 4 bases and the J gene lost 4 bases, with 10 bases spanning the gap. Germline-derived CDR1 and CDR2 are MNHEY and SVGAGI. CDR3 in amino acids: CASSFAGAETQYF. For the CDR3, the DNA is TGTGCCAGCAGTTTCGCAGGGGCAGAGACCCAGTACTTC.

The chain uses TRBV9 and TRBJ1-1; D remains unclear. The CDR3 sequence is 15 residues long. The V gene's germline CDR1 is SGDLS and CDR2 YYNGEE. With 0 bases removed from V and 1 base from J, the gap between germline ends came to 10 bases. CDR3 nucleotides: TGTGCCAGCAGCGTAGAGATCCACACGAACACTGAAGCTTTCTTT. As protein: CASSVEIHTNTEAFF.

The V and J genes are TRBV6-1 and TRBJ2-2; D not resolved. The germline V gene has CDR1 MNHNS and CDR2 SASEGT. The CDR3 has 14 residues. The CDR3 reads CARDRFRVGGELFF. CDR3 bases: TGTGCTAGAGATCGGTTTAGGGTCGGCGGGGAGCTGTTTTTT.

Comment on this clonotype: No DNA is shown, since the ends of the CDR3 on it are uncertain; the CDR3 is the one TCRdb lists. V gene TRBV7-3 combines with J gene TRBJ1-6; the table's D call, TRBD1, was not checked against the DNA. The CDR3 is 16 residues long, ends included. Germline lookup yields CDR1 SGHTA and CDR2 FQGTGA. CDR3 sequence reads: CASSSSTGGGNSLLHF.

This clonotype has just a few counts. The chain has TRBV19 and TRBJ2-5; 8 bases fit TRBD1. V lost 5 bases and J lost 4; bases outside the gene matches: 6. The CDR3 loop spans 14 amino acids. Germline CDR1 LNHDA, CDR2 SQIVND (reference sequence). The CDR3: CASSHQGARETQYF. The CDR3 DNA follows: TGTGCCAGTAGTCATCAGGGGGCGAGAGAGACCCAGTACTTC.

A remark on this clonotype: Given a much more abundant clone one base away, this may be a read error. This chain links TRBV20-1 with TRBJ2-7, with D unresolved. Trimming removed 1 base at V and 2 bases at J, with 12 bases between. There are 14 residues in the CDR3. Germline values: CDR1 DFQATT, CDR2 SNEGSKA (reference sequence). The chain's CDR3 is CSARVYHGTYEQYF. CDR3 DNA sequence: TGCAGTGCTAGAGTGTACCACGGCACCTACGAGCAGTACTTC.

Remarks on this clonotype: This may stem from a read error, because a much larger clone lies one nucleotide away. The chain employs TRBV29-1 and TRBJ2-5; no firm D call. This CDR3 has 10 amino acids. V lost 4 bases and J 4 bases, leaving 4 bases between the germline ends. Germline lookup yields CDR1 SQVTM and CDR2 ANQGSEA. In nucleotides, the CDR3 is TGCAGCGTTGCGCCAGAGACCCAGTACTTC. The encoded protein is CSVAPETQYF.

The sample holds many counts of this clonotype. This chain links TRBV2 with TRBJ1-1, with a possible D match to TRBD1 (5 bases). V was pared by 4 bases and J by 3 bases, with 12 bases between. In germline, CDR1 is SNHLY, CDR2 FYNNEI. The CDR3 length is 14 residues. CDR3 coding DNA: TGTGCCAGCAGTGGACAGATTTCGGACACTGAAGCTTTCTTT. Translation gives CASSGQISDTEAFF.

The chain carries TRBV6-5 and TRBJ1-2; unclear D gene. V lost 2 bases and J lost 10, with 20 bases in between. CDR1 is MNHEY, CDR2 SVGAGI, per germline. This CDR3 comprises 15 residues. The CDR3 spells CASSYVGGRGIVYTF. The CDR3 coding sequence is TGTGCCAGCAGTTACGTGGGAGGGAGAGGTATTGTCTACACCTTC.

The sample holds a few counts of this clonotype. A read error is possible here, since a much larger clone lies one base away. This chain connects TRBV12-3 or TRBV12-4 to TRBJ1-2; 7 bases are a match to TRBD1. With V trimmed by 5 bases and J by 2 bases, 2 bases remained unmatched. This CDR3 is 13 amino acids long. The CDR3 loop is CASSMGQNYGYTF. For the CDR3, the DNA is TGTGCCAGCAGTATGGGACAGAACTATGGCTACACCTTC.